The rows below give T cell receptor beta chains drawn from one sample of a study of response to subunit inactivated influenza vaccine. TCRdb re-analysed the RT-PCR reads in MiXCR, keeping a single row per CDR3 protein. The sample consists of roughly 790,000 distinct CDR3 sequences, approximately 21% of them appearing once. The sample in question was PBMCs from blood, obtained 4 to 6 days after vaccination. These TCRs come from a man aged 50 to 60 who received an inactivated influenza vaccine. Both conserved end residues are part of each CDR3.

TRBV6-2/TRBV6-3,CASSLDRENTEAFF
TRBV4-1,CASSQGWGQGGSYEQYF
TRBV12-3/TRBV12-4,CAFRAGTAVYRNTGELFF
TRBV6-2/TRBV6-3,CASSYATLGNEQFF
TRBV12-3/TRBV12-4,CASSLGLPSETQYF
TRBV20-1,CSARDFAETYEQYF
TRBV30,CAWSVLGQGRNIQYF
TRBV9,CASSVDPSGSLETQYF
TRBV14,CASSHPGLDYEQYF
TRBV24-1,CATSDLSGRGINEQFF
TRBV7-8,CASPRPGHTPYNEQFF
TRBV20-1,CSAGAAGSTDTQYF
TRBV6-1,CASSRDSNNYGYTF
TRBV9,CASSPEQFTDTQYF
TRBV6-2/TRBV6-3,CASSSPLAGNEQFF
TRBV12-3/TRBV12-4,CASSLANGHEQFF
TRBV11-2,CASSLLGVGAPSNEQFF
TRBV9,CASSVAPHGANTGELFF
TRBV12-3/TRBV12-4,CASSLGWAAQYF
TRBV28,CASITGGGSGNTIYF
TRBV20-1,CSARTLETQYF
TRBV27,CASKEHASGLAGLNEQFF
TRBV5-1,CASSEDLGYNEQFF
TRBV6-2/TRBV6-3,CASRWGVAGSSYEQYF
TRBV15,CATSRQTGGYNEQFF
TRBV12-3/TRBV12-4,CASSLYSGGSNYGYTF
TRBV7-9,CASRYQGLASHEQFF
TRBV9,CASSPREGVNEKLFF
TRBV28,CASSLWASGTKETQYF
TRBV20-1,CSAREGRDYGYTF
TRBV12-3/TRBV12-4,CASSPSPGGSSTDTQYF
TRBV6-1,CASSTINYRGTDTQYF
TRBV7-2,CASSLFLAGAEQFF
TRBV5-1,CASSLEVWARNSPLHF
TRBV20-1,CSARDWMGYEQYF
TRBV6-5,CASSYSGADYGYTF
TRBV6-2/TRBV6-3,CASSKSPGIPNYGYTF
TRBV6-1,CASSPDWSSYEQYF
TRBV20-1,CSARDRVSGRGETQYF
TRBV5-4,CASSLLTSGGASSDTQYF
TRBV5-1,CASSPDLGSGANVLTF
TRBV5-1,CASRISSGVYGYTF
TRBV15,CATSRDRPGLGNIQYF
TRBV12-3/TRBV12-4,CASSRQHDTGVLFF
TRBV6-5,CASSYMSGQGGYEQYF
TRBV20-1,CSARDRRGGGLTKNIQYF
TRBV12-3/TRBV12-4,CASTDGTDSNQPQHF
TRBV12-3/TRBV12-4,CASSFQGWGLFF
TRBV7-2,CASRSGGRDTQYF
TRBV9,CASSVDAGGHRFYNEQFF
TRBV10-3,CASGLGGGRENIQYF